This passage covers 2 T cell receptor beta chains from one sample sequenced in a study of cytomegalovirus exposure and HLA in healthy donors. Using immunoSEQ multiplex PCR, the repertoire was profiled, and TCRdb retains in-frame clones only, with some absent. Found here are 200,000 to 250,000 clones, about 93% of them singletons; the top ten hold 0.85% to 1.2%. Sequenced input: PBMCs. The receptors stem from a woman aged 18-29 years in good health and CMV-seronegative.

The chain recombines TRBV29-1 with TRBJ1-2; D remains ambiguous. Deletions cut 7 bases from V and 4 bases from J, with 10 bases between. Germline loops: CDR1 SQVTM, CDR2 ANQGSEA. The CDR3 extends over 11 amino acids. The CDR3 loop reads CSASVIYGYTF. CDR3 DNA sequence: TGCAGCGCCTCGGTGATCTATGGCTACACCTTC.

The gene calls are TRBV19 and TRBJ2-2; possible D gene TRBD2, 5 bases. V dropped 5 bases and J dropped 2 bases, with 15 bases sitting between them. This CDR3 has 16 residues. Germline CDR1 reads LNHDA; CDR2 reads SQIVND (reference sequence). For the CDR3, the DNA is TGTGCCAGTAGTGTTTACCCGGGAATTAACACCGGGGAGCTGTTTTTT. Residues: CASSVYPGINTGELFF.